These T cell receptor beta chains were read from a single sample in a study of cytomegalovirus exposure and HLA in healthy donors. The protocol was immunoSEQ multiplex PCR, while the TCRdb copy is restricted to in-frame clones and leaves out a portion. The sample includes roughly 110,000 clones, 74% of them seen just once. Sample: PBMCs. The receptors originated from a woman aged 40-49 years in good health and CMV-seropositive. CDR3s include the opening cysteine and the closing phenylalanine or tryptophan. Fields, in order: clone size, J gene, D gene, V gene, CDR3 protein, CDR3 DNA. D genes are given only for firm matches. The size entry is marked missing in some rows and otherwise reads once, few, many or a size class.

clone size: NA; J gene: TRBJ2-7; D gene: TRBD2; V gene: TRBV5-1; CDR3 protein: CASSDTGGPAYEQYF; CDR3 DNA: TGCGCCAGCAGTGACACGGGGGGGCCTGCCTACGAGCAGTACTTC
clone size: NA; J gene: TRBJ2-7; D gene: NA; V gene: TRBV6-6; CDR3 protein: CASSDSPFEQYF; CDR3 DNA: TGTGCCAGTTCGGACAGCCCGTTCGAGCAGTACTTC
clone size: NA; J gene: TRBJ2-1; D gene: NA; V gene: TRBV28; CDR3 protein: CASRRLSGYNEQFF; CDR3 DNA: TGTGCCAGCAGACGGCTTTCGGGATACAATGAGCAGTTCTTC
clone size: NA; J gene: TRBJ2-7; D gene: TRBD2; V gene: TRBV7-9; CDR3 protein: CASSPPPAGGTYEQYF; CDR3 DNA: TGTGCCAGCAGCCCACCCCCAGCGGGGGGTACCTACGAGCAGTACTTC
clone size: NA; J gene: TRBJ2-7; D gene: TRBD2; V gene: TRBV7-8; CDR3 protein: CASSPQGLAGEQYF; CDR3 DNA: TGTGCCAGCAGCCCCCAGGGACTAGCGGGCGAGCAGTACTTC
clone size: NA; J gene: TRBJ2-3; D gene: TRBD1; V gene: TRBV5-1; CDR3 protein: CASSYTGTGTLGTQYF; CDR3 DNA: TGCGCCAGCAGCTATACTGGGACAGGGACTCTGGGAACGCAGTATTTT
clone size: NA; J gene: TRBJ2-7; D gene: NA; V gene: TRBV7-8; CDR3 protein: CASSLASRQPLWYEQYF; CDR3 DNA: TGTGCCAGCAGCTTAGCGTCTAGGCAGCCTCTTTGGTACGAGCAGTACTTC
clone size: NA; J gene: TRBJ2-7; D gene: NA; V gene: TRBV7-8; CDR3 protein: CASSLAGRNEQYF; CDR3 DNA: TGTGCCAGCAGCTTAGCGGGGAGGAACGAGCAGTACTTC
clone size: NA; J gene: TRBJ2-6; D gene: TRBD1; V gene: TRBV7-2; CDR3 protein: CASSWDRTSGANVLTF; CDR3 DNA: TGTGCCAGCAGCTGGGACAGAACCTCTGGGGCCAACGTCCTGACTTTC
clone size: NA; J gene: TRBJ1-2; D gene: TRBD1; V gene: TRBV30; CDR3 protein: CASRDRTNYGYTF; CDR3 DNA: TGTGCCTCCCGGGACAGGACTAACTATGGCTACACCTTC
clone size: NA; J gene: TRBJ2-3; D gene: TRBD2; V gene: TRBV4-3; CDR3 protein: CASSQEGGLAGVTDTQYF; CDR3 DNA: TGCGCCAGCAGCCAAGAAGGAGGACTAGCGGGGGTCACAGATACGCAGTATTTT
clone size: NA; J gene: TRBJ2-1; D gene: TRBD2; V gene: TRBV4-3; CDR3 protein: CASSHSTSGERNEQFF; CDR3 DNA: TGCGCCAGCAGCCACTCGACTAGCGGGGAGAGGAATGAGCAGTTCTTC
clone size: NA; J gene: TRBJ2-2; D gene: TRBD2; V gene: TRBV19; CDR3 protein: CASRLAGGGNTGELFF; CDR3 DNA: TGTGCCAGTAGACTAGCGGGAGGTGGGAACACCGGGGAGCTGTTTTTT
clone size: NA; J gene: TRBJ1-5; D gene: NA; V gene: TRBV19; CDR3 protein: CASSMQTNNQPQHF; CDR3 DNA: TGTGCCAGTAGTATGCAGACTAACAATCAGCCCCAGCATTTT
clone size: once; J gene: TRBJ1-6; D gene: NA; V gene: TRBV30; CDR3 protein: CAWSSITGIRSPLHF; CDR3 DNA: TGTGCCTGGAGTTCCATTACAGGGATACGTTCACCCCTCCACTTT
clone size: few; J gene: TRBJ1-4; D gene: NA; V gene: TRBV27; CDR3 protein: CASRTGLEKLFF; CDR3 DNA: TGTGCCAGCAGAACAGGGCTTGAAAAACTGTTTTTT
clone size: NA; J gene: TRBJ2-6; D gene: NA; V gene: TRBV11-3; CDR3 protein: CASSPQDSGANVLTF; CDR3 DNA: TGTGCCAGCAGCCCACAGGATTCTGGGGCCAACGTCCTGACTTTC
clone size: NA; J gene: TRBJ2-1; D gene: TRBD2; V gene: TRBV11-2; CDR3 protein: CASSGWTSGGAGEQFF; CDR3 DNA: TGTGCCAGCAGCGGATGGACTAGCGGGGGGGCGGGTGAGCAGTTCTTC
clone size: NA; J gene: TRBJ2-7; D gene: TRBD2; V gene: TRBV6-5; CDR3 protein: CATLAGGTYEQYF; CDR3 DNA: TGTGCCACCTTAGCGGGGGGGACCTACGAGCAGTACTTC
clone size: NA; J gene: TRBJ2-3; D gene: NA; V gene: TRBV19; CDR3 protein: CASSIGAGRPDTQYF; CDR3 DNA: TGTGCCAGTAGTATTGGGGCAGGGAGGCCAGATACGCAGTATTTT
clone size: many; J gene: TRBJ2-6; D gene: NA; V gene: TRBV7-3; CDR3 protein: CASSFDRTSGANVLTF; CDR3 DNA: TGTGCCAGCAGCTTCGACAGGACCTCTGGGGCCAACGTCCTGACTTTC
clone size: NA; J gene: TRBJ1-6; D gene: NA; V gene: TRBV6-5; CDR3 protein: CASSYEAGVNSPLHF; CDR3 DNA: TGTGCCAGCAGTTACGAAGCAGGGGTAAATTCACCCCTCCACTTT
clone size: NA; J gene: TRBJ1-4; D gene: TRBD1; V gene: TRBV4-2; CDR3 protein: CASSRPTGGANNEKLFF; CDR3 DNA: TGTGCCAGCAGCCGCCCGACAGGGGGCGCAAATAATGAAAAACTGTTTTTT
clone size: NA; J gene: TRBJ2-6; D gene: NA; V gene: TRBV5-5; CDR3 protein: CASSLSPTGANVLTF; CDR3 DNA: TGTGCCAGCAGCTTAAGCCCCACTGGGGCCAACGTCCTGACTTTC
clone size: NA; J gene: TRBJ1-2; D gene: TRBD1; V gene: TRBV7-2; CDR3 protein: CASSSSTGTGGSYGYTF; CDR3 DNA: TGTGCCAGCAGCTCCAGTACCGGGACAGGAGGCTCCTATGGCTACACCTTC
clone size: NA; J gene: TRBJ1-6; D gene: TRBD1; V gene: TRBV30; CDR3 protein: CAWSQGQGASPLHF; CDR3 DNA: TGTGCCTGGAGTCAAGGACAGGGTGCCTCACCCCTCCACTTT